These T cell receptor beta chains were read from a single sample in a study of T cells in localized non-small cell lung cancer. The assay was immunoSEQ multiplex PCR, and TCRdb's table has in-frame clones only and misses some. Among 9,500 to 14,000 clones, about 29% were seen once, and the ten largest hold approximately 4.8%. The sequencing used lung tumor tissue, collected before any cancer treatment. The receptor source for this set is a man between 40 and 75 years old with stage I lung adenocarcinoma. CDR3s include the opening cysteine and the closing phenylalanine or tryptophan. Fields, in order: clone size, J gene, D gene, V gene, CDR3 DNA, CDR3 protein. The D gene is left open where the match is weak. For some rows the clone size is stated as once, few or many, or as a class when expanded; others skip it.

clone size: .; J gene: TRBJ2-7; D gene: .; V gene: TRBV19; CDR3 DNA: TGTGCCAGTTCTCGGCCGCCCTACGAGCAGTACTTC; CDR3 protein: CASSRPPYEQYF
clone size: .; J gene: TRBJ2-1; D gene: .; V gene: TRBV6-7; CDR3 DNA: TGTGCCAGCAGCCGACAGGCCGAGCAGTTCTTC; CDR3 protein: CASSRQAEQFF
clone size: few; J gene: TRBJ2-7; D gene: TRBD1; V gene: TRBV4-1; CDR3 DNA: TGCGCCAGCAGCCAACTTTTCCGGGACAGGGGGTTGGTGCAGTACTTC; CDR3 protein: CASSQLFRDRGLVQYF
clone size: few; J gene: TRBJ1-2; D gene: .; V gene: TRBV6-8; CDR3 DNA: TGTGCCAGCAGCGAGGCGGTGGTAGGAAACTATGGCTACACCTTC; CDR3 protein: CASSEAVVGNYGYTF
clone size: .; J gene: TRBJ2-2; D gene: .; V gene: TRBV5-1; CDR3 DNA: TGCGCCAGCAGCTACCGACCACCGGGACCGACGGCGAACACCGGGGAGCTGTTTTTT; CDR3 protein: CASSYRPPGPTANTGELFF
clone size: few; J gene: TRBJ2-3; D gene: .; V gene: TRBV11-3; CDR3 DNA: TGTGCCAGCAGCTTAGTCCTTGGACGTGGCACAGATACGCAGTATTTT; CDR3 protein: CASSLVLGRGTDTQYF
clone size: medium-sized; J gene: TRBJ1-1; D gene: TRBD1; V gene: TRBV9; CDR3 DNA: TGTGCCAGCAGTGAACCCGCGGGACAGTTCGCTGAAGCTTTCTTT; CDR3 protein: CASSEPAGQFAEAFF
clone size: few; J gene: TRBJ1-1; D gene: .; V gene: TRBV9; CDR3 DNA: TGTGCCAGCAGCGTAGGGGAGGGAGGGAACACTGAAGCTTTCTTT; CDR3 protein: CASSVGEGGNTEAFF
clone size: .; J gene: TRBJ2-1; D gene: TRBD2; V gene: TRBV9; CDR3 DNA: TGTGCCAGCAGCACGATACCGGGACTAGCCTCCGATGAGCAGTTCTTC; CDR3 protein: CASSTIPGLASDEQFF
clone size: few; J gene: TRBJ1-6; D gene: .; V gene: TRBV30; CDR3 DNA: TGTGCCTGGAGCCCGGACAGTACCTTCTATAATTCACCCCTCCACTTT; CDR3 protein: CAWSPDSTFYNSPLHF
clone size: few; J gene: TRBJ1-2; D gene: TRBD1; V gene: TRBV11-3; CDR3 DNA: TGTGCCAGCAGCTCGACAGGGTCGATGGAGGGCTACACCTTC; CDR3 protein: CASSSTGSMEGYTF
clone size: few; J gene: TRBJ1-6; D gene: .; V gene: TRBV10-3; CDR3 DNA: TGTGCCAGCAGTGAGGGTCGGGCCTATAATTCACCCCTCCACTTT; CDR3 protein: CASSEGRAYNSPLHF
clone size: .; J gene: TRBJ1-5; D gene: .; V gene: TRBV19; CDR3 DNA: TGTGCCAGTAGTATATTCATAGGGGACAATCAGCCCCAGCATTTT; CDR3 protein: CASSIFIGDNQPQHF
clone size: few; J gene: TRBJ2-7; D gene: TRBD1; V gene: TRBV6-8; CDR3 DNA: TGTGCCAGCAGTTACAAACCGGGACAGCTATACGAGCAGTACTTC; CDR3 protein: CASSYKPGQLYEQYF
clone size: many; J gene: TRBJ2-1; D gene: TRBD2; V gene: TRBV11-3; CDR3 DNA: TGTGCCAGCAGCTTAGTCCCTAGCGGGGGTGGTAATGAGCAGTTCTTC; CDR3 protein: CASSLVPSGGGNEQFF
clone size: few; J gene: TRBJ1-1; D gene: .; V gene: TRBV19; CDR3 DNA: TGTGCCAGTAGTATGTCCGGGGGCCCATTTGAGGGTGCTTTCTTT; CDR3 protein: CASSMSGGPFEGAFF
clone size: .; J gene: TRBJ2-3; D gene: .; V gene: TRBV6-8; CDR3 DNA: TGTGCCAGCAGTTACCAGGGTACAGATACGCAGTATTTT; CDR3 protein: CASSYQGTDTQYF
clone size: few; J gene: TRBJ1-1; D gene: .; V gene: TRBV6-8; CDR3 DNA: TGTGCCAGCAGTACACGGGACCGACTCCGAGCTTTCTTT; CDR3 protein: CASSTRDRLRAFF
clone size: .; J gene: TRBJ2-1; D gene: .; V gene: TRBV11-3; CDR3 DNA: TGTGCCAGCAGCTTAGGGGGATTGGACAATGAGCAGTTCTTC; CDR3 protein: CASSLGGLDNEQFF
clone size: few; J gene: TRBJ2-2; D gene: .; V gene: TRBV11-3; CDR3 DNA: TGTGCCAGCAGCTTTTCGTCGACTACGAACACCGGGGAGCTGTTTTTT; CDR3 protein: CASSFSSTTNTGELFF
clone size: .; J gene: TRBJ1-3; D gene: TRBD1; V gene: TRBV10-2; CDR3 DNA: TGCGCCAGCAGTGAGCGGACAGGGTCTGGAAACACCATATATTTT; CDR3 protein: CASSERTGSGNTIYF
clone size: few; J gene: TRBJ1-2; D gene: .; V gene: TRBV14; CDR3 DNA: TGTGCCAGCAGCCAACAGCCGACAGCGCGCTACACCTTC; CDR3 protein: CASSQQPTARYTF